This T cell receptor beta chain was sequenced during a study of T cells after somatic rescue of genetic block. Germline CDR1 MGHRA, CDR2 YSYEKL. The V segment lost 3 bases and the J segment 5 bases; nucleotides outside the gene matches: 6. The CDR3 is 15 residues long. TCRdb's copy holds only in-frame clones and misses some; the assay was immunoSEQ multiplex PCR. The sample has fewer than 150,000 clones; over 80% are singletons. The sequenced sample consisted of peripheral blood mononuclear cells (PBMCs). This chain uses TRBV4-1 with TRBJ1-5; 8 positions match TRBD1. The source is a woman under 30. The DNA for the CDR3 is TGCGCCAGCAGCCAGCAGGGGGCTGGAGATCAGCCCCAGCATTTT. It encodes CASSQQGAGDQPQHF.